In its sample, the clone carrying this T cell receptor (beta chain) was seen many times. Its target is unknown. The entry originates in a study of regulatory T cells in long-lasting Graves disease. Study information: Treatment with antithyroid drugs for over 5 years, together with positive TSH receptor antibodies, meant persistent Graves' disease. Study-wide results and limits: Persistent patients shared more public clonotypes (approximately 2,500) than new patients (approximately 1,000). Researchers examined only peripheral blood and not thyroid tissue.

TCR beta libraries were built with iRepertoire HTBI primers and Arm-PCR of CDR3 regions. TCRdb independently ran MiXCR on the multiplex PCR reads; one entry per CDR3 protein. This sample yields roughly 500,000 distinct CDR3 sequences, of which under 25% are seen a single time; under 9% belongs to the top ten. CDR3 length: 14 amino acids. V lost 5 bases to trimming and J lost 4 bases, with 9 bases between them. Germline V gene data show CDR1 as SGHAT and CDR2 as FQNNGV. Noted time point: persistent/refractory GD, antithyroid drugs over 5 years with positive TRAb. PBMCs were the source of the RNA used for TCR sequencing.

Sequenced material: peripheral blood mononuclear cells (PBMCs), taken when the disease was refractory, from a patient treated with antithyroid drugs. The chain employs TRBV11-2 and TRBJ1-6, with D unclear. This clonotype originated in a female donor with Graves disease. CDR3 amino acids: CASSVALYNSPLHF. The DNA for the CDR3 is TGTGCCAGCAGCGTGGCTCTTTATAATTCACCCCTCCACTTT. The full variable domain, with the rest looked up from reference TRBV11-2 and TRBJ1-6, is EAGVAQSPRYKIIEKRQSVAFWCNPISGHATLYWYQQILGQGPKLLIQFQNNGVVDDSQLPKDRFSAERLKGVDSTLKIQPAKLEDSAVYLCASSVALYNSPLHFGNGTRLTVT.